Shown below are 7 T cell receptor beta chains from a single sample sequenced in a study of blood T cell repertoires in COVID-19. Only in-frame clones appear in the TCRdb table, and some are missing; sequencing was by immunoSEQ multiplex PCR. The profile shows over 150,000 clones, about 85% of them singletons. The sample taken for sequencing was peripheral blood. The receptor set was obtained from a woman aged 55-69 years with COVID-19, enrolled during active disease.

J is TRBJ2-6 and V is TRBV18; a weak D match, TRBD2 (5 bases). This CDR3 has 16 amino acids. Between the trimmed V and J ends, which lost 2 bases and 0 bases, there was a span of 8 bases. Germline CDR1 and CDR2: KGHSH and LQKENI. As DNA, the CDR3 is TGTGCCAGCTCACCAGGGGAGAGCTCTGGGGCCAACGTCCTGACTTTC. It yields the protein CASSPGESSGANVLTF.

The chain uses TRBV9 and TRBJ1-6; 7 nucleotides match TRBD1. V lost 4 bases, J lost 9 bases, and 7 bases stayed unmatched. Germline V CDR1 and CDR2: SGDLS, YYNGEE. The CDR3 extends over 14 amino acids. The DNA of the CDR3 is TGTGCCAGCAGCCCTCAACAGGGGAGTTCACCCCTCCACTTT. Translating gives CASSPQQGSSPLHF.

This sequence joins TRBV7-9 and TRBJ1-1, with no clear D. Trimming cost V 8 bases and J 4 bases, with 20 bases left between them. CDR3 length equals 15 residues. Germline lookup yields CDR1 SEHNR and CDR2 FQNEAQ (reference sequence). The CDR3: CASLLGGREGTEAFF. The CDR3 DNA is TGTGCCAGCCTCCTGGGAGGGAGGGAAGGCACTGAAGCTTTCTTT.

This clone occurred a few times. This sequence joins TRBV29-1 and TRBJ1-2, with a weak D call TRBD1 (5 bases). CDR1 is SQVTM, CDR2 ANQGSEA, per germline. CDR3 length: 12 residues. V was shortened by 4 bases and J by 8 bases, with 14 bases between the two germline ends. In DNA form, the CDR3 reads TGCAGCGTTGTTCAGGGATTGAAGGGCTACACCTTC. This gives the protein CSVVQGLKGYTF.

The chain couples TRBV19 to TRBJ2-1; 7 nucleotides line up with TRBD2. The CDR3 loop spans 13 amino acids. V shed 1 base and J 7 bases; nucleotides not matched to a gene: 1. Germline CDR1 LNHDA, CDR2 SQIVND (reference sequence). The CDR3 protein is CASSIGGGNEQFF. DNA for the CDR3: TGTGCCAGTAGTATAGGGGGAGGGAATGAGCAGTTCTTC.

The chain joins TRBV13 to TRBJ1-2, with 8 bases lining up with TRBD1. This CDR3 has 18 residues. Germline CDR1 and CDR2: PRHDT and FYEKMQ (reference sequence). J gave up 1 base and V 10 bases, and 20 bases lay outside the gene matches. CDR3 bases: TGTGCCAACACGTTCAAGCGGTATTCAGGGGGCGTTAACTATGGCTACACCTTC. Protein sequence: CANTFKRYSGGVNYGYTF.

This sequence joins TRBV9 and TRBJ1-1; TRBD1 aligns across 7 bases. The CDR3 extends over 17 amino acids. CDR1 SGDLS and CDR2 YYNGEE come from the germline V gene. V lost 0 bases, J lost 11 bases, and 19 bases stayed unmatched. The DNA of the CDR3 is TGTGCCAGCAGCGTAGACATAGGGGTCCCAGGGGGGAGTCCGGCTTTCTTT. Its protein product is CASSVDIGVPGGSPAFF. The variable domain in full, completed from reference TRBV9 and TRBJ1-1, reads DSGVTQTPKHLITATGQRVTLRCSPRSGDLSVYWYQQSLDQGLQFLIQYYNGEERAKGNILERFSAQQFPDLHSELNLSSLELGDSALYFCASSVDIGVPGGSPAFFGQGTRLTVV.